These T cell receptor beta chains were read from a single sample in a study of OX40 agonist ivuxolimab in advanced cancers. TCRdb's table, derived via immunoSEQ multiplex PCR, lists solely in-frame clones and lacks some. The sample includes about 58,000 clones, around 79% of them seen just once. The specimen was CD4+ or CD8+ T cells sorted from blood, collected in a trial of the OX40 agonist ivuxolimab. The receptors here all came from an adult with an advanced solid tumor such as melanoma, head and neck, liver or kidney cancer. Both conserved end residues are part of each CDR3. Each record gives: clone size, D gene, J gene, V gene, CDR3 DNA, CDR3 protein. The D gene is left open where the match is weak. Some rows mark clone size as missing; the rest say once, few, many or name a class of expanded clone.

>NA|NA|TRBJ2-7|TRBV5-1
TGCGCCAGCAGATTCGAACAGGACAGTCTAACGAGTTACGAGCAGTACTTC
CASRFEQDSLTSYEQYF
>NA|NA|TRBJ1-6|TRBV18
TGTGCCAGCTCACCTGTTGAGGGATCGAATTCACCCCTCCACTTT
CASSPVEGSNSPLHF
>once|NA|TRBJ2-7|TRBV19
TGTGCCAGTAGTATACAGAGAAGCTACGAGCAGTACTTC
CASSIQRSYEQYF
>few|NA|TRBJ2-1|TRBV30
TGTGCCTGGAATTGGGGAACAGGGAATGAGCAGTTCTTC
CAWNWGTGNEQFF
>NA|NA|TRBJ2-3|TRBV29-1
TGCAGCGTTGAAGATCTCTGGGTTCAAGATACGCAGTATTTT
CSVEDLWVQDTQYF
>NA|TRBD1|TRBJ2-3|TRBV5-1
TGCGCCAGCAGTACAGGGGTAGTATCAGATACGCAGTATTTT
CASSTGVVSDTQYF
>NA|NA|TRBJ1-3|TRBV7-9
TGTGCCAGCAGCCCCGGAATCCTCTCTGGAAACACCATATATTTT
CASSPGILSGNTIYF
>NA|NA|TRBJ1-2|TRBV6-6
TGTGCCAGCAGTGACAGGATCAAGCACTTC
CASSDRIKHF
>NA|NA|TRBJ1-1|TRBV6-6
TGTGCCAGCAGCTCGGCGGACAGTGAAGCTTTCTTT
CASSSADSEAFF
>NA|NA|TRBJ1-4|TRBV6-1
TGTGCCAGCAGCCCCGGGACGGCCTTGGGGAAACTGTTTTTT
CASSPGTALGKLFF
>NA|NA|TRBJ2-5|TRBV27
TGTGCCAGCAGACAAAGTAGGGAGTCGGGCGGGACCCAGTACTTC
CASRQSRESGGTQYF
>few|NA|TRBJ1-2|TRBV30
TGTGCCTGGATTTTTGGACAGTTGAACTATGGCTACACCTTC
CAWIFGQLNYGYTF
>once|TRBD2|TRBJ2-1|TRBV6-5
TGTGCCAGCAGTTACTCCCGTAGCGGGGGTTACAATGAGCAGTTCTTC
CASSYSRSGGYNEQFF
>NA|TRBD2|TRBJ2-1|TRBV6-1
TGTGCCAGCACCATGGGACTAGCGGGTACAAATGAGCAGTTCTTC
CASTMGLAGTNEQFF
>NA|NA|TRBJ1-5|TRBV5-6
TGTGCCAGCAGCCACGAGATCAGCCGGGGACATTATGTCGAGCCCCAGCATTTT
CASSHEISRGHYVEPQHF
>NA|TRBD1|TRBJ2-1|TRBV5-6
TGTGCCAGCAGCGGGAGATCAGGGACAGATAGGTTGAATGAGCAGTTCTTC
CASSGRSGTDRLNEQFF
>NA|TRBD1|TRBJ2-7|TRBV10-3
TGTGCCATCAGTGTGCGACAGGGGGACTACGAGCAGTACTTC
CAISVRQGDYEQYF
>NA|NA|TRBJ1-2|TRBV2
TGTGCCAGCAGTGAAGCGACAGCACACTATGGCTACACCTTC
CASSEATAHYGYTF
>NA|NA|TRBJ2-2|TRBV29-1
TGCAGCGTTCCCGACGCAACCGGGGAGCTGTTTTTT
CSVPDATGELFF
>NA|TRBD1|TRBJ1-6|TRBV6-6
TGTGCCAGCAGTCGAGCAGGGGGCAATAATTCACCCCTCCACTTT
CASSRAGGNNSPLHF
>once|TRBD2|TRBJ2-3|TRBV10-3
TGTGCCATCAGTGATCCCGCGGTCATGGCGGGGGAGGGCACAGATACGCAGTATTTT
CAISDPAVMAGEGTDTQYF
>NA|NA|TRBJ1-4|TRBV2
TGTGCCAGCAGTTTCACAAATGAAAAACTGTTTTTT
CASSFTNEKLFF
>NA|NA|TRBJ1-1|TRBV7-9
TGTGCCAGCAGCTTCGGGATCTTGAACACTGAAGCTTTCTTT
CASSFGILNTEAFF
>NA|TRBD2|TRBJ2-7|TRBV5-4
TGTGCCAGCAGCTGGGGACTAGCGGGGGCCCTATCCTACGAGCAGTACTTC
CASSWGLAGALSYEQYF
>NA|TRBD2|TRBJ2-1|TRBV11-2
TGTGCCAGCAGCTTAGAATCGGGTAGCGGGGGGTCCTACAATGAGCAGTTCTTC
CASSLESGSGGSYNEQFF
>NA|TRBD1|TRBJ2-5|TRBV5-1
TGCGCCAGCAGCAGCGACTCAGGGGGCGAAGAGACCCAGTACTTC
CASSSDSGGEETQYF